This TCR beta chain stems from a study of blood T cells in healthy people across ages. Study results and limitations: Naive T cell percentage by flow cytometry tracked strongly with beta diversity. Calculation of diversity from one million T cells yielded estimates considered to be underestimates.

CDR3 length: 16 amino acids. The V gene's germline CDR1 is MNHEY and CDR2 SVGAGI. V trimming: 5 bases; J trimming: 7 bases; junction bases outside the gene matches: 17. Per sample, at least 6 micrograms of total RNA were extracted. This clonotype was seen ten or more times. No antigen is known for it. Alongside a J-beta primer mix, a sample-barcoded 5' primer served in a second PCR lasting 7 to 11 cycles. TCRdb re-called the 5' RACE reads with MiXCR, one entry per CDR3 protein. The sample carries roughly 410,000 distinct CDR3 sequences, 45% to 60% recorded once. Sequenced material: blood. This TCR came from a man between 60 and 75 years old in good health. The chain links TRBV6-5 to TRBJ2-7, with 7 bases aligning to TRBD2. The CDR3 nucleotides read TGTGCCAGCAGTCCCGTTGGGGGAGGGCCTTATAGTGAGCAGTACTTC. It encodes CASSPVGGGPYSEQYF.